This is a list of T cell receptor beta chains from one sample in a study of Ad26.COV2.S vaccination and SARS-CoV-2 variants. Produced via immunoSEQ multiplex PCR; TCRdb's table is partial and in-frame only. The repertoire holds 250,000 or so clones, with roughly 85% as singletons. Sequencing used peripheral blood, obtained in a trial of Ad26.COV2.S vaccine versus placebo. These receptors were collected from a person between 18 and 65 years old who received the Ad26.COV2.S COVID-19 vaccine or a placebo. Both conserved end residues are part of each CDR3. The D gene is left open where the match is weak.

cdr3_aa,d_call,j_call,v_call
CAWSVASTNEKLFF,NA,TRBJ1-4,TRBV30
CASSRHGTGNQPQHF,TRBD1,TRBJ1-5,TRBV23-1
CASRNQITQDQPQHF,NA,TRBJ1-5,TRBV6-5
CASSWAGGTSTDTQYF,TRBD2,TRBJ2-3,TRBV2
CASSERSARTGGGYTF,TRBD1,TRBJ1-2,TRBV6-1
CASSLVGQGFDTEAFF,NA,TRBJ1-1,TRBV7-2
CASSRESNPNTEAFF,NA,TRBJ1-1,TRBV2
CSAPSGNTIYF,NA,TRBJ1-3,TRBV20-1
CASSLRLADNNEQFF,TRBD2,TRBJ2-1,TRBV11-1
CASSPRQGMSGTGELFF,TRBD1,TRBJ2-2,TRBV7-9
CASKGGIVTDTQYF,NA,TRBJ2-3,TRBV2
CASSSKDRNSPLHF,NA,TRBJ1-6,TRBV5-6
CASSVATGYGYTF,NA,TRBJ1-2,TRBV9
CASSSNRGSNEKLFF,NA,TRBJ1-4,TRBV7-8
CASSLDGVSTDTQYF,NA,TRBJ2-3,TRBV7-9
CASRSGGIRQPQHF,NA,TRBJ1-5,TRBV6-5
CASSLEGRGSEYF,NA,TRBJ2-7,TRBV11-1
CARSLGAAPSGNTIYF,NA,TRBJ1-3,TRBV7-5
CASSLGPTEAFF,NA,TRBJ1-1,TRBV6-2/TRBV6-3
CASSHNRDSQVDTQYF,TRBD1,TRBJ2-3,TRBV5-1
CAWSKPSGQPNYGYTF,TRBD1,TRBJ1-2,TRBV30
CASSQVFKRKDPGELFF,NA,TRBJ2-2,TRBV3-1/TRBV3-2